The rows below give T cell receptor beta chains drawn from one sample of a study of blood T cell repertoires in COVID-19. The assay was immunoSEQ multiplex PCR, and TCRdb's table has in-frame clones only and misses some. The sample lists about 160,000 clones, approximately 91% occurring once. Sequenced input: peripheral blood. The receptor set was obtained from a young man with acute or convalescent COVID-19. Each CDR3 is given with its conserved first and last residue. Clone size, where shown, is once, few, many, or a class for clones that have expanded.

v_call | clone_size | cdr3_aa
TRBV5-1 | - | CASSLGASGGAGEQFF
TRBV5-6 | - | CASSIYRGNTIYF
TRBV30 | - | CAWSVLMTEASPLHF
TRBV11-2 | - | CASSSVLGPRNNEQFF
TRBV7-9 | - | CASSLGAGTNYGYTF
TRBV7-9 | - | CASSVTAANYGYTF
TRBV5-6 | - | CASSLAAIGYTIYF
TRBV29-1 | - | CSATGLAGQEQYF
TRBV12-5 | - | CASGRESYEQYF
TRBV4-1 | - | CASSQEGTESIQYF
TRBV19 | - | CASSLRNTYGYTF
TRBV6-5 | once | CASSLGTVNTDTQYF